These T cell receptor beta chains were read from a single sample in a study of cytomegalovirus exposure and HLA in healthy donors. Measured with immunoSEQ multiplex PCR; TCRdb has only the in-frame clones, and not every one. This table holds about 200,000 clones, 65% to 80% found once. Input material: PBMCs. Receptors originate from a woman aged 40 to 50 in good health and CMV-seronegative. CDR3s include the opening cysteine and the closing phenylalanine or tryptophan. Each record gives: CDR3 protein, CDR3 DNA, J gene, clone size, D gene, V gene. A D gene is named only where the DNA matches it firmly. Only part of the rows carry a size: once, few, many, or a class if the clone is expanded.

CATSRGDYVGYNEQFF TGTGCCACCAGCAGGGGGGACTATGTAGGATACAATGAGCAGTTCTTC TRBJ2-1 - TRBD2 TRBV15
CASSWGTSGSSTDTQYF TGCGCCAGCAGCTGGGGAACTAGCGGGAGCAGCACAGATACGCAGTATTTT TRBJ2-3 - TRBD2 TRBV5-1
CASIPGQNYNEQFF TGTGCCAGCATTCCGGGACAGAACTACAATGAGCAGTTCTTC TRBJ2-1 - TRBD1 TRBV28
CASSQTGGVVKAFF TGTGCCAGCAGTCAGACAGGGGGAGTTGTTAAGGCTTTCTTT TRBJ1-1 few TRBD1 TRBV6-5
CASTPTTSGLFETQYF TGTGCCAGTACCCCAACCACTAGCGGGTTATTTGAGACCCAGTACTTC TRBJ2-5 - TRBD2 TRBV19
CASSGQGYSPLHF TGTGCCAGCTCGGGACAGGGTTATTCACCCCTCCACTTT TRBJ1-6 once TRBD1 TRBV14
CASSPEEGAYNEQFF TGTGCCAGCAGCCCCGAGGAGGGAGCCTACAATGAGCAGTTCTTC TRBJ2-1 - - TRBV7-2
CASSLSGRIRNEQFF TGTGCCAGCAGCCTTAGCGGGAGGATCCGCAATGAGCAGTTCTTC TRBJ2-1 - TRBD2 TRBV9
CASSLDSGLAGDTQYF TGTGCCAGCAGCTTAGATAGTGGACTAGCGGGAGATACGCAGTATTTT TRBJ2-3 - TRBD2 TRBV11-3
CAIAGLSSYNEQFF TGTGCCATCGCGGGACTTTCCTCCTACAATGAGCAGTTCTTC TRBJ2-1 - - TRBV10-3
CASSPTSGSHEQFF TGTGCCAGTTCCCCGACTAGCGGGAGTCATGAGCAGTTCTTC TRBJ2-1 - TRBD2 TRBV6-1
CATSQLDRGANVLTF TGTGCCACCAGCCAACTGGACAGGGGGGCCAACGTCCTGACTTTC TRBJ2-6 - TRBD1 TRBV15
CASSLLRGTSEAFF TGTGCCAGCAGTTTATTAAGAGGTACGTCTGAAGCTTTCTTT TRBJ1-1 - - TRBV6-5
CASSFVTGGQETQYF TGTGCCAGCAGCTTTGTGACGGGGGGACAAGAGACCCAGTACTTC TRBJ2-5 - TRBD2 TRBV5-6
CSVEGVGMRPEAFF TGCAGCGTTGAGGGAGTAGGGATGAGACCTGAAGCTTTCTTT TRBJ1-1 once - TRBV29-1
CAWSVPDGQGTGSPLHF TGTGCCTGGAGTGTACCAGATGGACAGGGGACGGGTTCACCCCTCCACTTT TRBJ1-6 few TRBD1 TRBV30
CASSLWAPQAANTGELFF TGTGCCAGCAGTTTATGGGCCCCTCAAGCGGCGAACACCGGGGAGCTGTTTTTT TRBJ2-2 - - TRBV27
CASSIAAGADTQYF TGTGCCAGCTCAATAGCGGCCGGGGCAGATACGCAGTATTTT TRBJ2-3 few - TRBV7-3
CASSAGTGQETQYF TGTGCCAGCAGCGCCGGGACTGGGCAAGAGACCCAGTACTTC TRBJ2-5 once - TRBV9
CASSLPTLQETQYF TGTGCCAGCAGTCTCCCGACTTTGCAAGAGACCCAGTACTTC TRBJ2-5 - - TRBV2
CSVSGPSSNQPQHF TGCAGCGTTTCAGGGCCGTCCAGCAATCAGCCCCAGCATTTT TRBJ1-5 - - TRBV29-1
CASSLGQGYGYTF TGTGCCAGCAGCTTAGGACAGGGGTACGGCTACACCTTC TRBJ1-2 - TRBD1 TRBV13
CASSSFMGQGDEKLFF TGTGCCAGCAGCTCATTTATGGGACAGGGGGACGAAAAACTGTTTTTT TRBJ1-4 - TRBD1 TRBV7-9
CASSWGPGTTVEQYF TGCGCCAGCAGCTGGGGCCCCGGGACAACGGTCGAGCAGTACTTC TRBJ2-7 - - TRBV5-1
CASTPAYEQYF TGTGCCAGCACCCCTGCATACGAGCAGTACTTC TRBJ2-7 - - TRBV7-9
CASLWARTGELFF TGTGCCAGCCTTTGGGCTCGGACCGGGGAGCTGTTTTTT TRBJ2-2 once - TRBV7-6
CASSSDSGLITYEQYF TGTGCCAGCAGCTCAGATAGCGGACTTATAACCTACGAGCAGTACTTC TRBJ2-7 - - TRBV11-3